This T cell receptor (beta chain) was recorded in a study of cytotoxic CD8 clonotypes in ibrutinib-treated CLL. Concerning this clone itself: Its antigen is undetermined.

The V and J ends lost 2 bases and 2 bases respectively, with 11 bases between them. Germline assignment: CDR1 SGHNT and CDR2 YYREEE (reference sequence). The CDR3 runs to 14 residues. TCRdb keeps only in-frame clones here, not all; method: immunoSEQ multiplex PCR. The repertoire consists of about 130,000 clones, with 79% occurring once and the leading ten covering around 13%. The study's findings and limits: Relative to age-matched healthy donors, clonality at baseline was higher, and it tracked circulating CD8+ T-cell counts. Stable or contracted on treatment, public clonotypes were also uncommon. Clonality went up at the time of ibrutinib response, stayed stable in sustained remission, and later dropped back toward its baseline level at progression. Lymph node repertoires were not studied, and sampling times were unmatched.

Sequenced material: PBMCs, taken after 12 months of ibrutinib treatment. The clonotype originates from a human donor with chronic lymphocytic leukemia. This chain joins TRBV5-4 and TRBJ2-7; D is perhaps TRBD1 or TRBD2 (5 bases each). The CDR3 sequence is CASSLGTEPYEQYF. CDR3 nucleotide sequence: TGTGCCAGCAGCTTAGGGACGGAGCCCTACGAGCAGTACTTC.